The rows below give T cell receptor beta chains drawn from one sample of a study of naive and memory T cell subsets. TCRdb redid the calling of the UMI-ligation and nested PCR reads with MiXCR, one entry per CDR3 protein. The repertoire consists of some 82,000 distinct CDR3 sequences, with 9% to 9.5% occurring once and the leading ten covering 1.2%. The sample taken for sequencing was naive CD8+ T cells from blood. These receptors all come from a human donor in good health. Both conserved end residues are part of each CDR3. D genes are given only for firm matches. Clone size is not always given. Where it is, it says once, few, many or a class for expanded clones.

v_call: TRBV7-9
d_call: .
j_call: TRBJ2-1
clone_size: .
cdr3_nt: TGTGCCAGCAGCTTAGTCTACGATGAGCAGTTCTTC
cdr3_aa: CASSLVYDEQFF

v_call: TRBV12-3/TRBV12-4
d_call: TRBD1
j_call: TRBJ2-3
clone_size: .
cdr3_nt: TGTGCCAGCAGTGACAGGGAGACAGATACGCAGTATTTT
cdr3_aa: CASSDRETDTQYF

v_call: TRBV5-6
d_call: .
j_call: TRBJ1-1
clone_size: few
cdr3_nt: TGTGCCAGCAGCTCCGCCGGCTTGGCCGAAGCTTTCTTT
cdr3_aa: CASSSAGLAEAFF

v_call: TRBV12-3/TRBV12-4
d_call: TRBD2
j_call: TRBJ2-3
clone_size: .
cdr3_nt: TGTGCCAGCATCCAACTAGCGGGTGCTAGCACAGATACGCAGTATTTT
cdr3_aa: CASIQLAGASTDTQYF

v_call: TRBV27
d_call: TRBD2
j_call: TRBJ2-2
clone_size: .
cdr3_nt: TGTGCCAGCAGTTTATACAGCGGGAGGGCCAGGAACACCGGGGAGCTGTTTTTT
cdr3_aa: CASSLYSGRARNTGELFF

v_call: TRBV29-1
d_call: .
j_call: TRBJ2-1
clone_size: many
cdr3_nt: TGCAGCGTTGAAGAGGACGTAACCTACAATGAGCAGTTCTTC
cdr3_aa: CSVEEDVTYNEQFF

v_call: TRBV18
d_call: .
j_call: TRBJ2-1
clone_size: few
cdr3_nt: TGTGCCAGCTCAACCGGACATAAATCGTACAATGAGCAGTTCTTC
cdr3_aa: CASSTGHKSYNEQFF

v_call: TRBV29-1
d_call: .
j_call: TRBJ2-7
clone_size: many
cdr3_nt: TGCAGCGTTGAGACGGGGCTGTACTACGAGCAGTACTTC
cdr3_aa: CSVETGLYYEQYF

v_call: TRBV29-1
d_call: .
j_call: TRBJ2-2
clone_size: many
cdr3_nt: TGCAGCGTTGTAGGGGAGGACGGTGCCGGGGAGCTGTTTTTT
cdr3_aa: CSVVGEDGAGELFF

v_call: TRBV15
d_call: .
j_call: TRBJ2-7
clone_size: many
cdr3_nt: TGTGCCACCAGCAGAGAGAGGGGAGAGTACTACGAGCAGTACTTC
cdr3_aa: CATSRERGEYYEQYF

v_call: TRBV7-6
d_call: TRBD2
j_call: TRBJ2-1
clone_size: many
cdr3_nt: TGTGCCAGCAGCCTCTCTAGCGGGAGATTTGGGAGCTCCTACAATGAGCAGTTCTTC
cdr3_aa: CASSLSSGRFGSSYNEQFF

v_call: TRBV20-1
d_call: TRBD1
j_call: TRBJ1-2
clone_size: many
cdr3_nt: TGCAGTGCTGAGCGGACAGGGGGGACGTATGGCTACACCTTC
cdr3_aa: CSAERTGGTYGYTF

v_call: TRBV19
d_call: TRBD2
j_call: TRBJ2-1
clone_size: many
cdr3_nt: TGTGCCAGTAGTCTAGCGGGAGTTTACGATGAGCAGTTCTTC
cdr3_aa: CASSLAGVYDEQFF

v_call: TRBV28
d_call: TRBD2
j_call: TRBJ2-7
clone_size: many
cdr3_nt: TGTGCCAGCAGTTTGACTAGCGGGAGGGCGGACGAGCAGTACTTC
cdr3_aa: CASSLTSGRADEQYF

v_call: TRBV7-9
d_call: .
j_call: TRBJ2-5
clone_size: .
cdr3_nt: TGTGCCAGCAGCCCGACGGGGGTGGAAGGAGAGACCCAGTACTTC
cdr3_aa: CASSPTGVEGETQYF

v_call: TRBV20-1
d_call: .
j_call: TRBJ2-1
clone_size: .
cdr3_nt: TGCAGTGCTAGAGATTCGGGAAATCGTGAGCAGTTCTTC
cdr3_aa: CSARDSGNREQFF

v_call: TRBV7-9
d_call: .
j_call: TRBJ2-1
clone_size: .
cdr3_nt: TGTGCCAGCAGCCTGGGTAGGAGCGATGAGCAGTTCTTC
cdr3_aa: CASSLGRSDEQFF

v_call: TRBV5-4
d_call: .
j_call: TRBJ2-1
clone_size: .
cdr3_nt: TGTGCCAGCAGCTTGAAGCGGGAACAGGGTGATGAGCAGTTCTTC
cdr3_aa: CASSLKREQGDEQFF

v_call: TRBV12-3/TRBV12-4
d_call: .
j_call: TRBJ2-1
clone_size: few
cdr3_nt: TGTGCCAGTGCGATTTACTCCTACAATGAGCAGTTCTTC
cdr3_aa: CASAIYSYNEQFF

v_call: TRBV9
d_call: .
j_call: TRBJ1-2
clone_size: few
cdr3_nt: TGTGCCAGCAGCGTAGAACACGGCTATGGCTACACCTTC
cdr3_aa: CASSVEHGYGYTF

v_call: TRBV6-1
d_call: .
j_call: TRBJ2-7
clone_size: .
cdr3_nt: TGTGCCAGCAGGGCCCGGACCGAGAGCTCCTACGAGCAGTACTTC
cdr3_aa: CASRARTESSYEQYF

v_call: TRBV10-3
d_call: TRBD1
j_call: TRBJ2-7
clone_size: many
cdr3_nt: TGTGCCATCAGTGGGGGAGACAGGGCAGTCACCTACGAGCAGTACTTC
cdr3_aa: CAISGGDRAVTYEQYF

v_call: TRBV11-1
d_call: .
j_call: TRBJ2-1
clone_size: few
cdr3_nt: TGTGCCAGCAGCCATACAGGGAAGGTTGAGCAGTTCTTC
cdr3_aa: CASSHTGKVEQFF

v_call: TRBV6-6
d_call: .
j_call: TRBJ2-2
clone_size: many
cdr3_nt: TGTGCCAGCAGTTACATAGCTACCGGGGAGCTGTTTTTT
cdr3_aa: CASSYIATGELFF

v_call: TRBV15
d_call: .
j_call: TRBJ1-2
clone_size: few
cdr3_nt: TGTGCCACCAGCAGAGTGTCGTCCGGGGGCTATGGCTACACCTTC
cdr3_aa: CATSRVSSGGYGYTF

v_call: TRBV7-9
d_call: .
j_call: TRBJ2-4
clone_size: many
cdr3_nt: TGTGCCAGCAGCCTACAGGGGAGGGAAAACATTCAGTACTTC
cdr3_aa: CASSLQGRENIQYF

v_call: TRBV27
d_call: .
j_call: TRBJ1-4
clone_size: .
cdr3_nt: TGTGCCAGCAGTTTGAGACAGAGTAATGAAAAACTGTTTTTT
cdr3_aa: CASSLRQSNEKLFF

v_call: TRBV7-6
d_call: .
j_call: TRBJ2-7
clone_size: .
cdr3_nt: TGTGCCAGCAGCTTACCAGGGCGCCCCTACGAGCAGTACTTC
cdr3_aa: CASSLPGRPYEQYF

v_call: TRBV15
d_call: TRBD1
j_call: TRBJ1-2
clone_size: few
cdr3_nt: TGTGCCACCAGCAGACCGGGACAGAACTATGGCTACACCTTC
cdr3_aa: CATSRPGQNYGYTF

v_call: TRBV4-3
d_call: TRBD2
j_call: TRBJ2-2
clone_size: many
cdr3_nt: TGCGCCAGCAGCCAGGGACTAGCGGGAGGGAACACCGGGGAGCTGTTTTTT
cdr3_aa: CASSQGLAGGNTGELFF

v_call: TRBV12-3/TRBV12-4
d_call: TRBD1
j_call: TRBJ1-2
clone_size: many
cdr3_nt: TGTGCCAGCAGCTCGGGACAGGGCTATGGCTACACCTTC
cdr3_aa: CASSSGQGYGYTF

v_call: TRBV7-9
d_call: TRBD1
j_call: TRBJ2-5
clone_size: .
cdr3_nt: TGTGCCAGCAGCTATGGGCCGGGACAGGGGTTGGAGACCCAGTACTTC
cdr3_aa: CASSYGPGQGLETQYF

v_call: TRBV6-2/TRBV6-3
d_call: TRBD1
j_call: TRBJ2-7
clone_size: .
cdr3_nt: TGTGCCAGCACCTTCACCTGGGACAGCTTACTCGAGCAGTACTTC
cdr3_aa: CASTFTWDSLLEQYF

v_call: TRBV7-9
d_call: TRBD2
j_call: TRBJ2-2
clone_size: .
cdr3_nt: TGTGCCAGCAGCTTACGGAGGACTAGCGGGAACACCGGGGAGCTGTTTTTT
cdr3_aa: CASSLRRTSGNTGELFF

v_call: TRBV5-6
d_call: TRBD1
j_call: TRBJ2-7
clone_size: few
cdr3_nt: TGTGCCAGCAGCTTCGGGACAGGGTTTTACGAGCAGTACTTC
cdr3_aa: CASSFGTGFYEQYF

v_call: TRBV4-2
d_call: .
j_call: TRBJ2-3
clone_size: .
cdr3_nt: TGTGCCAGCAGCCAAGAAGCGGCTGCGACGGCAGATACGCAGTATTTT
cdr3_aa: CASSQEAAATADTQYF

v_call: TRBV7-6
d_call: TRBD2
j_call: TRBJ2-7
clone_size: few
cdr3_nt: TGTGCCAGCAGCCCCGGCCTGACTAGCTCGGGCGAGCAGTACTTC
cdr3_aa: CASSPGLTSSGEQYF

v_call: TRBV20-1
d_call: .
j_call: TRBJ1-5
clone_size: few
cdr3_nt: TGCAGTGCTCCCCCCGGGGATCAGCCCCAGCATTTT
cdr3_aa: CSAPPGDQPQHF

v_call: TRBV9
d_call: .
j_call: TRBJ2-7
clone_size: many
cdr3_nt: TGTGCCAGCAGCGTGGGTCAAAGCTCCTACGAGCAGTACTTC
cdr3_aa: CASSVGQSSYEQYF

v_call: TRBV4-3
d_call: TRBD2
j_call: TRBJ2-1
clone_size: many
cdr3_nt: TGCGCCAGCAGCCAAGAGGTCCCGGGACTAGCTATCAATGAGCAGTTCTTC
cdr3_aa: CASSQEVPGLAINEQFF

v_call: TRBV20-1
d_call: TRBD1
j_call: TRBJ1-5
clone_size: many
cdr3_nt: TGCAGTGCTAGCCCTCGAGGGACAGCGAATCAGCCCCAGCATTTT
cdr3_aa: CSASPRGTANQPQHF

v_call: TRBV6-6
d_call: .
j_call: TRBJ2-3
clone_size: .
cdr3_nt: TGTGCCAGCAGTTTCCCTGATGGCCAGAAGAGCACAGATACGCAGTATTTT
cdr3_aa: CASSFPDGQKSTDTQYF

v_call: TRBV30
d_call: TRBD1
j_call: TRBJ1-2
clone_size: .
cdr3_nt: TGTGCCTGGAGTCAGGGGGTCGGCTACACCTTC
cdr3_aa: CAWSQGVGYTF

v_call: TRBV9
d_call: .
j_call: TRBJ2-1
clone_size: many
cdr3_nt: TGTGCCAGCAGCGGCCAGAATGAGCAGTTCTTC
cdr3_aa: CASSGQNEQFF

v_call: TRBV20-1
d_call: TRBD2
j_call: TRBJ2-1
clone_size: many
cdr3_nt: TGCAGTGCTAGTCTAGCGGGAGACTACAATGAGCAGTTCTTC
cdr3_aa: CSASLAGDYNEQFF

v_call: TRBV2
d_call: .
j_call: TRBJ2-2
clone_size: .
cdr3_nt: TGTGCCAGCAGTGGCAGCACCGGGGAGCTGTTTTTT
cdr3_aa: CASSGSTGELFF